The 20 T cell receptor beta chains in this list originate from one sample, sequenced in a study of human T cells and chemical hapten exposure. Time point specified: patch test 1, 2 weeks after DPC sensitization. Treatment in this sample: therapeutic diphenylcyclopropenone sensitization with weekly scalp DPC. It was from unfractionated whole blood that total RNA was extracted. MiXCR was run by TCRdb on the RACE reads, yielding one entry per CDR3 protein. The sample yields roughly 50,000 distinct CDR3 sequences, 9.5% to 11% seen once. The starting material was whole blood, obtained in connection with sensitization to the hapten diphenylcyclopropenone (DPC). All receptors come from a woman in her forties with alopecia areata. Some clones in this sample may be carry-over from other donors' samples.

The chain employs TRBV2 and TRBJ2-4; D might be TRBD1 (6 bases). The CDR3 covers 15 residues. In germline, CDR1 is SNHLY, CDR2 FYNNEI. Between the trimmed V and J ends, which lost 2 bases and 5 bases, there was a span of 13 bases. In nucleotides, the CDR3 is TGTGCCAGCAGTGAATTTCCAGGGGCCCAAAACATTCAGTACTTC. Its translation is CASSEFPGAQNIQYF.

This clonotype has a count of ten or more. The chain links TRBV2 to TRBJ2-7; TRBD1 is a possible D gene (6 bases). Trimming left V 6 bases short and J 9 bases short, with 12 bases between. Germline CDR1 is SNHLY and CDR2 is FYNNEI. The CDR3 contains 11 residues. The chain's CDR3 is CASSGDRLQYF. The CDR3 nucleotides are TGTGCCAGCAGCGGAGACAGGCTGCAGTACTTC.

This clonotype appeared a few times. The V gene is TRBV7-7, the J gene TRBJ2-5, with TRBD1 matching 7 bases. Germline V lookup: CDR1 SSHAT, CDR2 FNYEAQ (reference sequence). The CDR3 contains 14 residues. J lost 1 base, V lost 5 bases, and 4 bases had no gene match. The CDR3 reads CASSLGTAQETQYF. DNA of the CDR3: TGTGCCAGCAGCCTAGGGACAGCCCAAGAGACCCAGTACTTC.

In its sample, this clonotype was seen many times. This chain connects TRBV28 to TRBJ2-5; TRBD2 is a possible D gene (6 bases). The CDR3 covers 15 residues. Trimming took 5 bases from V and 2 from J, leaving 15 bases between them. Germline CDR1 reads MDHEN; CDR2 reads SYDVKM. The CDR3 loop reads CASSKRGTVQETQYF. The CDR3 nucleotides read TGTGCCAGCAGTAAACGGGGGACCGTACAAGAGACCCAGTACTTC. Supplemented by reference TRBV28 and TRBJ2-5, the full variable domain reads DVKVTQSSRYLVKRTGEKVFLECVQDMDHENMFWYRQDPGLGLRLIYFSYDVKMKEKGDIPEGYSVSREKKERFSLILESASTNQTSMYLCASSKRGTVQETQYFGPGTRLLVL.

CDR3 sequence (DNA): TGCAGTGCGGGGGACAGTTATCAAGAGACCCAGTACTTC. Translated, it gives CSAGDSYQETQYF. The chain uses TRBV20-1 and TRBJ2-5; TRBD1 agrees at 7 bases. The trim removed 6 bases at V and 2 bases at J, leaving 6 bases unmatched. The CDR3 consists of 13 residues. CDR1 is DFQATT and CDR2 is SNEGSKA in the germline V gene (reference sequence).

This clonotype was counted ten times or more. The J gene is TRBJ2-3, the V gene TRBV10-3, with D tentatively TRBD1 or TRBD2 (5 bases each). Germline CDR1 and CDR2: ENHRY and SYGVKD. The CDR3 is made up of 15 amino acids. V was cut by 4 bases and J by 2 bases, with 13 bases left in between. In nucleotides, the CDR3 is TGTGCCATCAGTGTCACGGGGCTAGTCACAGATACGCAGTATTTT. Its translation is CAISVTGLVTDTQYF.

This clonotype was detected a few times. The chain combines TRBV18 with TRBJ2-1; D might be TRBD2 (5 bases). Per germline, CDR1 KGHSH and CDR2 LQKENI. The V and J ends lost 3 bases and 4 bases respectively, with 13 bases between them. The length of the CDR3 is 15 residues. The CDR3 sequence: CASSPPGNPYNEQFF. For the CDR3, the DNA is TGTGCCAGCTCACCCCCGGGGAACCCATACAATGAGCAGTTCTTC.

This clonotype has just a few counts. The chain is built from TRBV6-1 and TRBJ1-6, with 7 bases identical to TRBD1. Trimming removed 0 bases from V and 7 bases from J; junction bases left unmatched: 12. The CDR3 is made up of 18 amino acids. Germline CDR1 and CDR2: MNHNS and SASEGT. CDR3 sequence: CASSEARDRARGNSPLHF. In DNA, the CDR3 is TGTGCCAGCAGTGAAGCGCGCGACAGGGCGCGCGGAAATTCACCCCTCCACTTT.

The chain recombines TRBV28 with TRBJ1-2, with 9 bases that match TRBD1. Germline trimming cut 3 bases from V and 5 bases from J; bases unmatched to any gene: 7. This CDR3 is built from 15 residues. Germline V gene lookup returns CDR1 MDHEN and CDR2 SYDVKM. The DNA of the CDR3 is TGTGCCAGCAGTTTCGGGGACAGGGTTTATTATGGCTACACCTTC. This sequence encodes CASSFGDRVYYGYTF.

This clonotype was observed many times. The chain joins TRBV7-9 to TRBJ2-1; weak D call: TRBD2 (5 bases). CDR3 length: 14 amino acids. Germline assignment: CDR1 SEHNR and CDR2 FQNEAQ (reference sequence). With 4 bases removed from V and 7 bases from J, the gap between germline ends came to 14 bases. The CDR3 region is CASSSRVARNEQFF. The CDR3 nucleotides are TGTGCCAGCAGCTCCCGGGTAGCGCGAAATGAGCAGTTCTTC.

This chain links TRBV29-1 with TRBJ1-1; no firm D call. V dropped 8 bases and J dropped 10 bases, with 20 bases sitting between them. CDR1 is SQVTM and CDR2 is ANQGSEA in the germline V gene. This CDR3 has 12 amino acids. The DNA of the CDR3 is TGCAGCTCACGGCAGGTGCGGGGAGGAGCTTTCTTT. Amino acid sequence: CSSRQVRGGAFF.

The J gene is TRBJ2-1, the V gene TRBV5-1; D is unclear. This CDR3 region has 16 residues. V dropped 0 bases and J dropped 0 bases, with 10 bases sitting between them. The germline V gene has CDR1 SGHRS and CDR2 YFSETQ. CDR3 region: CASSLAPGASYNEQFF. The CDR3 DNA reads as TGCGCCAGCAGCTTGGCCCCGGGTGCCTCCTACAATGAGCAGTTCTTC.

This clonotype occurred many times. The rearrangement uses TRBV7-6 and TRBJ2-1; 9 bases line up with TRBD1. The germline V gene encodes CDR1 SGHVS and CDR2 FNYEAQ. The CDR3 spans 17 residues. The ends lost 2 bases at V and 0 bases at J; junction bases unmatched: 5. CDR3 protein: CASSLTGTGSSYNEQFF. CDR3 sequence (DNA): TGTGCCAGCAGCTTAACCGGGACAGGGAGCTCCTACAATGAGCAGTTCTTC. Full variable domain (missing parts from reference TRBV7-6 and TRBJ2-1): GAGVSQSPRYKVTKRGQDVALRCDPISGHVSLYWYRQALGQGPEFLTYFNYEAQQDKSGLPNDRFSAERPEGSISTLTIQRTEQRDSAMYRCASSLTGTGSSYNEQFFGPGTRLTVL.

This clonotype was seen a handful of times. V and J are TRBV10-3 and TRBJ2-2; 10 bases are a match to TRBD2. Losses at the gene ends were 3 bases for V and 5 bases for J; bases not matched to a gene: 6. The CDR3 spans 16 residues. Germline lookup yields CDR1 ENHRY and CDR2 SYGVKD. This CDR3 reads CAISDSSGSETGELFF. CDR3 bases: TGTGCCATCAGTGATTCTAGCGGGAGCGAAACCGGGGAGCTGTTTTTT.

This clonotype was counted between two and nine times. The rearrangement links TRBV20-1 to TRBJ1-4; 7 bases match TRBD1. The CDR3 spans 12 residues. Germline CDR1 is DFQATT and CDR2 is SNEGSKA (reference sequence). The trim removed 6 bases at V and 8 bases at J, leaving 6 bases unmatched. The CDR3 here is CSAPGQPEKLFF. The CDR3 region has the DNA TGCAGTGCCCCGGGACAGCCCGAAAAACTGTTTTTT.

This clonotype was counted only a few times. This chain connects TRBV9 to TRBJ1-1; D gene ambiguous. The V gene lost 1 base and the J gene lost 4 bases, with 8 bases spanning the gap. The germline V gene encodes CDR1 SGDLS and CDR2 YYNGEE. The CDR3 is 13 residues long. The CDR3 DNA reads as TGTGCCAGCAGCGTAAGTTCCCGCACTGAAGCTTTCTTT. This sequence encodes CASSVSSRTEAFF.

The chain joins TRBV29-1 to TRBJ2-5; tentatively, D is TRBD2 (5 bases). There are 12 residues in the CDR3. V lost 6 bases and J lost 4, with 12 bases in between. The germline V gene encodes CDR1 SQVTM and CDR2 ANQGSEA. The CDR3 nucleotides read TGCAGCGTCCGGACGGAGGTAGAGACCCAGTACTTC. It is translated as CSVRTEVETQYF. The complete variable domain, with remaining parts taken from reference TRBV29-1 and TRBJ2-5, reads SAVISQKPSRDICQRGTSLTIQCQVDSQVTMMFWYRQQPGQSLTLIATANQGSEATYESGFVIDKFPISRPNLTFSTLTVSNMSPEDSSIYLCSVRTEVETQYFGPGTRLLVL.

This clonotype appeared many times. The V and J genes are TRBV29-1 and TRBJ1-3; D is undetermined. Germline V CDR1 and CDR2: SQVTM, ANQGSEA. The CDR3 runs to 13 residues. The V end was cut by 3 bases, the J end by 0 bases, with 6 bases between. The CDR3 protein is CSVDVLSGNTIYF. For the CDR3, the DNA is TGCAGCGTTGACGTGCTCTCTGGAAACACCATATATTTT.

CDR3 nucleotides: TGCGCCAGCAGCCAAGCTAGGGCGGGAGGGCCCCACAATGAGCAGTTCTTC. Translation gives CASSQARAGGPHNEQFF. The V call is TRBV4-1, the J call TRBJ2-1; TRBD2 matches at 9 bases. The CDR3 loop spans 17 amino acids. V shed 1 base, J shed 5 bases, and the junction held 9 bases outside the gene matches. Per the germline V gene, CDR1 is MGHRA and CDR2 is YSYEKL.

The V gene is TRBV4-1, the J gene TRBJ2-3; 15 nucleotides agree with TRBD2. The CDR3 spans 20 residues. Unmatched junction bases numbered 7, after V lost 0 bases and J lost 0 bases. Germline V gene sequence: CDR1 MGHRA, CDR2 YSYEKL. The CDR3 loop is CASSQDRRTSGRASTDTQYF. In DNA form, the CDR3 reads TGCGCCAGCAGCCAAGATAGGAGGACTAGCGGGAGGGCTAGCACAGATACGCAGTATTTT.